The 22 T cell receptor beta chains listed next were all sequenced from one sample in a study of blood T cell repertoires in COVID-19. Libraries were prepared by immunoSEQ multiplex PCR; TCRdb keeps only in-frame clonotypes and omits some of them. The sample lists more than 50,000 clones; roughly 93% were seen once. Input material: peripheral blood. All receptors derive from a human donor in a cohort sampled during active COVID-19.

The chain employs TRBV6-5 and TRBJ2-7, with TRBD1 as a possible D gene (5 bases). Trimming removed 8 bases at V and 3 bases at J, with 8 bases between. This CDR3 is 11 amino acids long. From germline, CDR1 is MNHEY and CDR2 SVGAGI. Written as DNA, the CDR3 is TGTGCCAGCGGTCAGGGCTACGAGCAGTACTTC. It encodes CASGQGYEQYF.

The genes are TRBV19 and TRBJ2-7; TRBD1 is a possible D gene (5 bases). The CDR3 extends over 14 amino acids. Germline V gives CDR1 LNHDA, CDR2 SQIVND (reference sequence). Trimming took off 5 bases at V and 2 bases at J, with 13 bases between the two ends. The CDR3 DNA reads TGTGCCAGTAGTCTTTCGACAGCTACCTACGAGCAGTACTTC. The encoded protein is CASSLSTATYEQYF.

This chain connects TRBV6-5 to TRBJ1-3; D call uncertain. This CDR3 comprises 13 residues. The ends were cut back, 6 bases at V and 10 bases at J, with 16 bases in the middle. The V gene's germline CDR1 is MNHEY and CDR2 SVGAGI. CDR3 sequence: CASSPAGVRTIYF. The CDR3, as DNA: TGTGCCAGCAGCCCCGCCGGTGTCCGGACCATATATTTT.

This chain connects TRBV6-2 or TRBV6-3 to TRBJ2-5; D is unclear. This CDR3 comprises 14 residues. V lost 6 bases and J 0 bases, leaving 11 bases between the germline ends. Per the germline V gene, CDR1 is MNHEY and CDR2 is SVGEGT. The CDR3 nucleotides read TGTGCCAGCAGACCTTTCGACTACCAAGAGACCCAGTACTTC. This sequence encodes CASRPFDYQETQYF.

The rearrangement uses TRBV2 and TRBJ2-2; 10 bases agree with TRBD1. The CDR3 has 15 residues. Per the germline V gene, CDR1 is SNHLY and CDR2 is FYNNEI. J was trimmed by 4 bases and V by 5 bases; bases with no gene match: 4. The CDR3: CASSRQGALTGELFF. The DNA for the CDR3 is TGTGCCAGCAGTCGACAGGGGGCGCTCACCGGGGAGCTGTTTTTT. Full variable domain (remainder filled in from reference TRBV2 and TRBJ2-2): EPEVTQTPSHQVTQMGQEVILRCVPISNHLYFYWYRQILGQKVEFLVSFYNNEISEKSEIFDDQFSVERPDGSNFTLKIRSTKLEDSAMYFCASSRQGALTGELFFGEGSRLTVL.

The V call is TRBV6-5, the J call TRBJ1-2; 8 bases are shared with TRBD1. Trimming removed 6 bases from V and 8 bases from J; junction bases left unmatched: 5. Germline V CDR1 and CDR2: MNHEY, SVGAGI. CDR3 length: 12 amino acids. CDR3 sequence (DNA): TGTGCCAGCAGCCTACAGGGGGGAGGCTACACCTTC. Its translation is CASSLQGGGYTF.

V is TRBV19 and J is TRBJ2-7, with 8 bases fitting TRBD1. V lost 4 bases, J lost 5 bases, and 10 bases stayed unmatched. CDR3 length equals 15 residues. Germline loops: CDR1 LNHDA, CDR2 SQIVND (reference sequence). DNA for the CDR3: TGTGCCAGTAGTAAGGGACGGGACAGGTATCACGAGCAGTACTTC. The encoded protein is CASSKGRDRYHEQYF.

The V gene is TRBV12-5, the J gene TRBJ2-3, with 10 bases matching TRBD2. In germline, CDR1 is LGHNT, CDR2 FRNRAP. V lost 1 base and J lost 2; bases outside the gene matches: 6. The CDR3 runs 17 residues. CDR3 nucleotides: TGTGCTAGTGGTTTGGGAATAGCGGGAGGTAACACAGATACGCAGTATTTT. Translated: CASGLGIAGGNTDTQYF.

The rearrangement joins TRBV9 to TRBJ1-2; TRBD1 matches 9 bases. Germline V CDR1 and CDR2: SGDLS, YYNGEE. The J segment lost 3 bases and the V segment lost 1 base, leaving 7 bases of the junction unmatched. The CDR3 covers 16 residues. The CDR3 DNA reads TGTGCCAGCAGCGTACTAAGGACAGGGGAGGACTATGGCTACACCTTC. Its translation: CASSVLRTGEDYGYTF.

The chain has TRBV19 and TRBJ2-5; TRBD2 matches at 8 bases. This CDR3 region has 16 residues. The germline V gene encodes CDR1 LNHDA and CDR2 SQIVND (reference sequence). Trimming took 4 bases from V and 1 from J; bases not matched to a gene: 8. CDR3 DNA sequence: TGTGCCAGTAGTACCCTCGGGAGGGGGGGCCAAGAGACCCAGTACTTC. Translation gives CASSTLGRGGQETQYF.

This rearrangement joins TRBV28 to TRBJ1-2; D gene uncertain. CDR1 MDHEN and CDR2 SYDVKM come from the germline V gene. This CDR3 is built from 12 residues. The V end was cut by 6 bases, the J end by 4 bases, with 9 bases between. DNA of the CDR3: TGTGCCAGCAGACCCCAGTTCTATGGCTACACCTTC. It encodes CASRPQFYGYTF.

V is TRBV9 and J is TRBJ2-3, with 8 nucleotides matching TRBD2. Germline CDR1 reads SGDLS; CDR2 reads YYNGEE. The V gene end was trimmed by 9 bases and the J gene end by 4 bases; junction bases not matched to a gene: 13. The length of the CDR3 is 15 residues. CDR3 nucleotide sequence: TGTGCCACTAGCCCGGCGGGGGGAGAGTCAGATACGCAGTATTTT. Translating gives CATSPAGGESDTQYF.

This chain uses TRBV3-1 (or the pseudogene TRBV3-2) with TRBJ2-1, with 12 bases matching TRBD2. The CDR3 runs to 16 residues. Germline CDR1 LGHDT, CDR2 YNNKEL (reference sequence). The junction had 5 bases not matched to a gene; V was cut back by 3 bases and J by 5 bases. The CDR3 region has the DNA TGTGCCAGCAGCCAGCGACTAGCGGGAGCGCACAATGAGCAGTTCTTC. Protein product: CASSQRLAGAHNEQFF.

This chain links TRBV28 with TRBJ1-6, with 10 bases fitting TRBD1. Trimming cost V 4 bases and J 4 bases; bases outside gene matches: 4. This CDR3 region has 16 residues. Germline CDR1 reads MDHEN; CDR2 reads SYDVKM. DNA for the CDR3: TGTGCCAGCAGTTCGGACAGGGGGGGATATAATTCACCCCTCCACTTT. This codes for CASSSDRGGYNSPLHF.

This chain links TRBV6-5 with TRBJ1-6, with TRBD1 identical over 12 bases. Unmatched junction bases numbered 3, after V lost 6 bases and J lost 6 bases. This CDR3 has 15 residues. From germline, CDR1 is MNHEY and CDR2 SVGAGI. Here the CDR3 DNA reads TGTGCCAGCAGGCTGGGACAGGGGGCTAATTCACCCCTCCACTTT. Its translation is CASRLGQGANSPLHF.

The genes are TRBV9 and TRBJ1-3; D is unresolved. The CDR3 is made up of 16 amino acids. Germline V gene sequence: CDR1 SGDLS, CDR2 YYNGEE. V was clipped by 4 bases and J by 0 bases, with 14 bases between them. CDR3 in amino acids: CASSPQTELSGNTIYF. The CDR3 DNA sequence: TGTGCCAGCAGCCCTCAAACTGAGCTCTCTGGAAACACCATATATTTT.

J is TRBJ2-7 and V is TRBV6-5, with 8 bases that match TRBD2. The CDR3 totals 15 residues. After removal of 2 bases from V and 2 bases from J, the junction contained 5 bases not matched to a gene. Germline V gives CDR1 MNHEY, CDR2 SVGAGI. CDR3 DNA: TGTGCCAGCAGTTACCCAGGGACTAGACCCTACGAGCAGTACTTC. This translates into CASSYPGTRPYEQYF.

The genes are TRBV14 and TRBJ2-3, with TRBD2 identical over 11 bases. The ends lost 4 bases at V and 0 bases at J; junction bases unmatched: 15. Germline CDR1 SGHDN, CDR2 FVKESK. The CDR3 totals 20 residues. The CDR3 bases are TGTGCCAGCAGCCGAGTAGCGGGAGGGCCGATAAGAACTAGCACAGATACGCAGTATTTT. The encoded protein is CASSRVAGGPIRTSTDTQYF.

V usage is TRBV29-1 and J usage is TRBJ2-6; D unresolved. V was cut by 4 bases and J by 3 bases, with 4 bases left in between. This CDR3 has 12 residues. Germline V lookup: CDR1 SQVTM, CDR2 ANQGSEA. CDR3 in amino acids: CSVVLGANVLTF. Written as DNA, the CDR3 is TGCAGCGTTGTACTTGGGGCCAACGTCCTGACTTTC.

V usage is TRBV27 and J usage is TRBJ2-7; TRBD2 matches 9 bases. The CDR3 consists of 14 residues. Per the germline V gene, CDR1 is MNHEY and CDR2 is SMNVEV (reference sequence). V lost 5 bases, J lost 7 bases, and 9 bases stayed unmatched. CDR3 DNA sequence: TGTGCCAGCAGTAACATGGGACTAGCTGGGGAGCAGTACTTC. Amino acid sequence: CASSNMGLAGEQYF.

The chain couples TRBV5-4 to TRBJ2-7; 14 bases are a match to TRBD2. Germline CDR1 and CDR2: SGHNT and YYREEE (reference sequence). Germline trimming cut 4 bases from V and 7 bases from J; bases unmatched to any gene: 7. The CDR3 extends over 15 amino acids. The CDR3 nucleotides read TGTGCCAGCAGCCCCCCGACTAGCGGGAGGGGGGAGCAGTACTTC. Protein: CASSPPTSGRGEQYF. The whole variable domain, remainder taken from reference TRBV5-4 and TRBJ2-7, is ETGVTQSPTHLIKTRGQQVTLRCSSQSGHNTVSWYQQALGQGPQFIFQYYREEENGRGNFPPRFSGLQFPNYSSELNVNALELDDSALYLCASSPPTSGRGEQYFGPGTRLTVT.

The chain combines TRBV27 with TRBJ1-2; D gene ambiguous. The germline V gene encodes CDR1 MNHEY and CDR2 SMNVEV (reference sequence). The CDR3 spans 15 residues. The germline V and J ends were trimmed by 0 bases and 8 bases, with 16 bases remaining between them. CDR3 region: CASSLSAGHRRGYTF. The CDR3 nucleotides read TGTGCCAGCAGTTTATCGGCAGGTCACCGTCGGGGCTACACCTTC.